One and the same sample provided the 5 T cell receptor beta chains below, sequenced in a study of blood T cell repertoires in COVID-19. Using immunoSEQ multiplex PCR, the repertoire was profiled, and TCRdb retains in-frame clones only, with some absent. Of some 250,000 clones in the sample, about 89% were seen once. The source material was PBMCs or T cells enriched from blood (not recorded which). The source of these receptors is a man aged 35 to 55 who had recovered from COVID-19.

J is TRBJ2-5 and V is TRBV7-8; 9 nucleotides match TRBD1. CDR3 length equals 14 residues. The V segment lost 7 bases and the J segment 4 bases; nucleotides outside the gene matches: 7. Germline CDR1 and CDR2: SGHVS and FQNEAQ. The CDR3 region has the DNA TGTGCCAGCAACAGGGGGCGGTTGTCAGAGACCCAGTACTTC. It is translated as CASNRGRLSETQYF.

The rearrangement joins TRBV7-6 to TRBJ1-1; D is ambiguous. The germline V and J ends were trimmed by 6 bases and 6 bases, with 17 bases remaining between them. This CDR3 contains 14 residues. CDR1 is SGHVS and CDR2 is FNYEAQ in the germline V gene. CDR3 bases: TGTGCCAGCAGGCCAGTCCGGGGTGTCGCTGAAGCTTTCTTT. Amino acid sequence: CASRPVRGVAEAFF. The full variable domain, in which reference TRBV7-6 and TRBJ1-1 provide the parts outside the CDR3, is GAGVSQSPRYKVTKRGQDVALRCDPISGHVSLYWYRQALGQGPEFLTYFNYEAQQDKSGLPNDRFSAERPEGSISTLTIQRTEQRDSAMYRCASRPVRGVAEAFFGQGTRLTVV.

The V gene is TRBV7-2, the J gene TRBJ2-3, with TRBD2 matching 10 bases. Trimming took 2 bases from V and 5 from J; bases not matched to a gene: 4. CDR3 size: 15 residues. Looked up from germline, CDR1 is SGHTA and CDR2 is FQGNSA. The CDR3 bases are TGTGCCAGCAGCTTACTAGCGGGAGATGTAGATACGCAGTATTTT. Translation: CASSLLAGDVDTQYF.

The chain recombines TRBV30 with TRBJ1-5; a possible D gene is TRBD1 (6 bases). The CDR3 is made up of 13 amino acids. Trimming stripped 4 bases from V and 3 bases from J, with 10 bases between. Germline V gives CDR1 GTSNPN, CDR2 SVGIG (reference sequence). The CDR3 coding sequence is TGTGCCTGGAATCAGGGGTACAATCAGCCCCAGCATTTT. Its translation: CAWNQGYNQPQHF.

The CDR3 spells CASSYRLADYNEQFF. CDR3 DNA: TGTGCCAGCAGCTATAGACTAGCGGATTACAATGAGCAGTTCTTC. The rearrangement uses TRBV9 and TRBJ2-1; TRBD2 matches at 9 bases. The J segment lost 4 bases and the V segment lost 4 bases, leaving 6 bases of the junction unmatched. The CDR3 spans 15 residues. Germline CDR1 SGDLS, CDR2 YYNGEE.